The clone carrying this T cell receptor beta chain was observed once. Patients from Seattle were sampled longitudinally, starting during active infection. Trimming cost V 0 bases and J 4 bases, with 2 bases left between them. Germline values: CDR1 SGHDT, CDR2 YYEEEE. This CDR3 comprises 11 residues. The record originates from a study of blood T cell repertoires in COVID-19. Study background: Both acute and convalescent COVID-19 samples were obtained from the United States, Italy and Spain. PBMCs, B-cell-depleted T cells, or T cells were the source of the cDNA or gDNA that made up the material.

Original analysis: The authors estimated nucleated cell counts from reference gene primer amplification. Sequencing used immunoSEQ multiplex PCR; TCRdb keeps in-frame clones, though not all of them. V and J calls and clone size follow that table, whereas D and trimming were derived from the DNA. The sample lists about 200,000 clones; 88% were seen once. Sample: peripheral blood. This receptor was taken from a man aged 45 to 65 with COVID-19, enrolled during active disease. J is TRBJ2-7 and V is TRBV5-6; D is ambiguous. In DNA, the CDR3 is TGTGCCAGCAGCTTGGCTTACGAGCAGTACTTC. This codes for CASSLAYEQYF.